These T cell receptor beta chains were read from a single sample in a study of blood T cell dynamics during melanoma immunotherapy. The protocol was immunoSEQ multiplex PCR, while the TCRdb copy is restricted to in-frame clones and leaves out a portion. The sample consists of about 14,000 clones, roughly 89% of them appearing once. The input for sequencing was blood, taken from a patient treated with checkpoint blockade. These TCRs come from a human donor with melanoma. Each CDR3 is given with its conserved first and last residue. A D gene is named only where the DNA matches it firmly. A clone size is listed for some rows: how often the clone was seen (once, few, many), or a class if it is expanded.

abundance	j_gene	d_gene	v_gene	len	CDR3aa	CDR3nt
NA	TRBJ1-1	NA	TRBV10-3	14	CAISEGLGNTEAFF	TGTGCCATCAGTGAGGGGCTGGGGAACACTGAAGCTTTCTTT
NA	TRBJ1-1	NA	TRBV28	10	CASRRREAFF	TGTGCCAGTAGAAGACGGGAAGCTTTCTTT
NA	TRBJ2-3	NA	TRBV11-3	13	CASSLHRSDTQYF	TGTGCCAGCAGCTTACATCGTTCAGATACGCAGTATTTT
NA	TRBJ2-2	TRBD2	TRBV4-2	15	CASSPQAGSTGELFF	TGTGCCAGCAGCCCGCAAGCGGGAAGCACCGGGGAGCTGTTTTTT
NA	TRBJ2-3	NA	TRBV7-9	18	CASSPGTASGPSTDTQYF	TGTGCCAGCAGCCCGGGGACCGCCAGCGGACCTAGCACAGATACGCAGTATTTT
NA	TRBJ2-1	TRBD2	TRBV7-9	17	CASSLASGGTTYNEQFF	TGTGCCAGCAGCTTAGCCAGCGGGGGAACCACTTACAATGAGCAGTTCTTC
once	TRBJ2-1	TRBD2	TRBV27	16	CASTTMGLAGDNEQFF	TGTGCCAGCACCACCATGGGACTAGCGGGTGACAATGAGCAGTTCTTC
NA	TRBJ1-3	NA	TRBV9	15	CASSVARNSGNTIYF	TGTGCCAGCAGCGTAGCCCGGAACTCTGGAAACACCATATATTTT
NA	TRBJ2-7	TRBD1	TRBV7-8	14	CASSSDRGTYEQYF	TGTGCCAGCAGCTCGGACAGGGGGACCTACGAGCAGTACTTC
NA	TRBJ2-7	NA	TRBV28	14	CASSPGTDTYEQYF	TGTGCCAGCAGTCCTGGGACTGACACCTACGAGCAGTACTTC
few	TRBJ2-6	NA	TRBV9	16	CASAYGGSSGANVLTF	TGTGCCAGCGCCTACGGGGGCTCATCTGGGGCCAACGTCCTGACTTTC
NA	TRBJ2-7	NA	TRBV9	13	CASSVDLISEQYF	TGTGCCAGCAGCGTAGATCTTATAAGCGAGCAGTACTTC
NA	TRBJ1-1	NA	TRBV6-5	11	CASSSVTEAFF	TGTGCCAGCAGTTCCGTCACTGAAGCTTTCTTT
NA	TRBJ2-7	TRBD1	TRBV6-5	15	CASSSPDRGSYEQYF	TGTGCCAGCAGTTCCCCGGACAGGGGAAGTTACGAGCAGTACTTC
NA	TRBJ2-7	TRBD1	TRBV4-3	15	CASSQEFRGPYEQYF	TGCGCCAGCAGCCAAGAGTTTAGGGGGCCCTACGAGCAGTACTTC
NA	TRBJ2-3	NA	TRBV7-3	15	CASSLERQITDTQYF	TGTGCCAGCAGCTTAGAGCGACAGATCACAGATACGCAGTATTTT
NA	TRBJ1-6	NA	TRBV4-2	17	CASSQDRSSSYNSPLHF	TGTGCCAGCAGCCAAGATCGATCGAGCTCCTATAATTCACCCCTCCACTTT
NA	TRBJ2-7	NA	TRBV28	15	CASSLYGYRVHEQYF	TGTGCCAGCAGTTTATACGGGTACAGGGTACACGAGCAGTACTTC
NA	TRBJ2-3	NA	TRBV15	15	CATSRDAISTDTQYF	TGTGCCACCAGCAGAGACGCGATTTCCACAGATACGCAGTATTTT
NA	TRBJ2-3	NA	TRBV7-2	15	CASSIRQIARDTQYF	TGTGCCAGCAGCATCCGACAGATAGCTAGAGATACGCAGTATTTT
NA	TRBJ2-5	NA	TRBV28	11	CASTLRGTQYF	TGTGCCAGCACCCTCAGGGGGACCCAGTACTTC
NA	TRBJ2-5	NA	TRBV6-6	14	CASSFGGGKETQYF	TGTGCCAGCTCTTTCGGCGGCGGGAAAGAGACCCAGTACTTC
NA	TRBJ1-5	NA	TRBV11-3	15	CASSLSPGRNQPQHF	TGTGCCAGCAGCTTATCCCCGGGACGCAATCAGCCCCAGCATTTT
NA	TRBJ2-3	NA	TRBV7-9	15	CASSLVGPGSDTQYF	TGTGCCAGCAGCTTAGTGGGTCCTGGATCAGATACGCAGTATTTT
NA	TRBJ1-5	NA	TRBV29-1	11	CSVGGTGPQHF	TGCAGCGTAGGGGGAACCGGGCCCCAGCATTTT
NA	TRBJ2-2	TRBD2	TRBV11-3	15	CASSLGPGGTGELFF	TGTGCCAGCAGCTTAGGGCCGGGAGGCACCGGGGAGCTGTTTTTT
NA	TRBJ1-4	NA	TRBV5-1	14	CASSRRTANEKLFF	TGCGCCAGCAGTCGGCGGACAGCTAATGAAAAACTGTTTTTT
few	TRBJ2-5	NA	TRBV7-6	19	CASSLFGGGSKDTPETQYF	TGTGCCAGCAGCTTATTCGGGGGAGGAAGTAAAGATACTCCAGAGACCCAGTACTTC
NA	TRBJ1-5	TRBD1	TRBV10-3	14	CAISKTGDDQPQHF	TGTGCCATCAGTAAGACAGGGGATGATCAGCCCCAGCATTTT
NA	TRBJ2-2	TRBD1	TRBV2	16	CASSGQGVAHGGELFF	TGTGCCAGCAGTGGACAGGGAGTTGCGCACGGCGGGGAGCTGTTTTTT
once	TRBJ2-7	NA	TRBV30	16	CAWSSPGTGTGREQYF	TGTGCCTGGAGTTCACCAGGGACGGGCACGGGGAGAGAGCAGTACTTC
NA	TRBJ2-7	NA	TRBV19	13	CASGYRVSYEQYF	TGTGCCAGTGGTTACAGGGTGTCCTACGAGCAGTACTTC
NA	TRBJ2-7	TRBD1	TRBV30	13	CASGQGLLGEQYF	TGTGCCAGCGGACAGGGACTTTTAGGCGAGCAGTACTTC
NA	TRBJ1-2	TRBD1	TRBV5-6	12	CASSYGTAGYTF	TGTGCCAGCAGCTACGGGACAGCCGGCTACACCTTC
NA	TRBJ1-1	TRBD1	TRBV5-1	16	CASSPAGRGANTEAFF	TGCGCCAGCAGCCCGGCGGGCAGGGGGGCGAACACTGAAGCTTTCTTT
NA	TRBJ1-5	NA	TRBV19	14	CASSIGQDNQPQHF	TGTGCCAGTAGTATAGGACAGGACAATCAGCCCCAGCATTTT
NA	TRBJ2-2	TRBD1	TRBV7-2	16	CASTSTGTDYTGELFF	TGTGCCAGCACCAGCACCGGGACAGATTACACCGGGGAGCTGTTTTTT
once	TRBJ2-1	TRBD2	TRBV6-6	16	CASSVQGTSGRVEQFF	TGTGCCAGCAGTGTCCAGGGGACTAGCGGGAGGGTTGAGCAGTTCTTC
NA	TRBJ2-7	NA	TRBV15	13	CATSRARDYEQYF	TGTGCCACCAGCAGAGCCAGGGACTACGAGCAGTACTTC
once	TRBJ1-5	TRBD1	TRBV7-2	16	CASSVPRGGRNQPQHF	TGTGCCAGCAGCGTTCCCAGGGGGGGAAGGAATCAGCCCCAGCATTTT
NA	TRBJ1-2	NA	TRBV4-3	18	CASSQDWARGGKENGYTF	TGCGCCAGCAGCCAAGATTGGGCCCGGGGGGGCAAAGAGAATGGCTACACCTTC
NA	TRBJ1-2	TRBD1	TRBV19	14	CASSIGTGGSGYTF	TGTGCCAGTAGTATAGGGACAGGGGGCAGTGGCTACACCTTC
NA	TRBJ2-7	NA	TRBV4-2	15	CASSLAGTGSYEQYF	TGTGCCAGCAGCCTAGCCGGGACGGGCTCCTACGAGCAGTACTTC
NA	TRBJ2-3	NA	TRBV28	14	CASSLSRFADTQYF	TGTGCCAGCAGTTTAAGTAGGTTCGCAGATACGCAGTATTTT
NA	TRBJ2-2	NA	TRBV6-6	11	CASSPLGELFF	TGTGCCAGCAGCCCTCTCGGGGAGCTGTTTTTT
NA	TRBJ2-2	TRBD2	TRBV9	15	CASSGEGLLSGELFF	TGTGCCAGCAGCGGGGAGGGTCTCTTAAGCGGGGAGCTGTTTTTT
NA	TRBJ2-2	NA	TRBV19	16	CASRPGRSRNTGELFF	TGTGCCAGTAGGCCTGGGAGGTCCAGAAACACCGGGGAGCTGTTTTTT
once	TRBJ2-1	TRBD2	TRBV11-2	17	CASSLGSASGASGEQFF	TGTGCCAGCAGCTTAGGGAGTGCTAGCGGGGCCTCTGGTGAGCAGTTCTTC
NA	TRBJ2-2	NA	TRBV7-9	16	CASSPLALADTGELFF	TGTGCCAGCAGCCCCCTGGCCCTAGCCGACACCGGGGAGCTGTTTTTT
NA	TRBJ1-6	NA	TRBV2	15	CASNRESSYNSPLHF	TGTGCCAGCAACAGGGAAAGCTCCTATAATTCACCCCTCCACTTT
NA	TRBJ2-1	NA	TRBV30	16	CAWSVWRGRPGPKQFF	TGTGCCTGGAGTGTATGGAGAGGGCGCCCGGGGCCAAAGCAGTTCTTC